The rows below give T cell receptor beta chains drawn from one sample of a study of cytomegalovirus exposure and HLA in healthy donors. This table comes from immunoSEQ multiplex PCR, and its TCRdb copy is limited to in-frame clones, with some not included. Among about 110,000 clones listed, less than 75% were seen once. The specimen sequenced was PBMCs. Every receptor here comes from a man aged 35 to 55 in good health and CMV-seropositive. Each CDR3 is given with its conserved first and last residue. The order of the fields is D gene, clone size, J gene, V gene, CDR3 DNA, CDR3 protein. A D gene is named only where the DNA matches it firmly. Some rows have no size entry. The others give once, few or many, or a class for an expanded clone.

-	-	TRBJ1-4	TRBV5-6	TGTGCCAGCAGCCCATCGGTAACAGGATTCGGCGAAAAACTGTTTTTT	CASSPSVTGFGEKLFF
-	-	TRBJ1-5	TRBV11-2	TGTGCCAGCAGCTCCGGTGGAGGCGTGGAGCCCCAGCATTTT	CASSSGGGVEPQHF
TRBD2	-	TRBJ2-3	TRBV9	TGTGCCAGCAGCGGGCCTAGCGGGGGTAGCACAGATACGCAGTATTTT	CASSGPSGGSTDTQYF
TRBD1	-	TRBJ1-2	TRBV30	TGTGCCTGGAGTGTACTGGACAGGGTTAACTATGGCTACACCTTC	CAWSVLDRVNYGYTF
-	-	TRBJ1-1	TRBV2	TGTGCCAGCCACGGGACAATGAACACTGAAGCTTTCTTT	CASHGTMNTEAFF
TRBD2	-	TRBJ2-2	TRBV4-1	TGCGCCAGCAGCCTAGCGGGAGTCCCCGGGGAGCTGTTTTTT	CASSLAGVPGELFF
-	-	TRBJ1-4	TRBV7-2	TGTGCCAGCAGCTTAGCTACAGGGTTGCTAGGTGAAAAACTGTTTTTT	CASSLATGLLGEKLFF
-	-	TRBJ2-1	TRBV7-9	TGTGCCAGCAGCTTAAGCGGTTTTAGCTCCTACAATGAGCAGTTCTTC	CASSLSGFSSYNEQFF
TRBD1	-	TRBJ1-5	TRBV19	TGTGCCAGTAGTTTGTCACAGGGGTCCCCTCAGCCCCAGCATTTT	CASSLSQGSPQPQHF
-	-	TRBJ1-1	TRBV18	TGTGCCAGCTCACCCGGACAGAACACTGAAGCTTTCTTT	CASSPGQNTEAFF
TRBD1	-	TRBJ2-5	TRBV5-1	TGCGCCAGCAGCCCTGGGGACAGGGTGGGAGAGACCCAGTACTTC	CASSPGDRVGETQYF
TRBD1	-	TRBJ2-2	TRBV28	TGTGCCATCGGGACAGTTAACACCGGGGAGCTGTTTTTT	CAIGTVNTGELFF
TRBD2	few	TRBJ2-5	TRBV4-1	TGCGCCAGCAGCCTAGCGGGAAAAGAGACCCAGTACTTC	CASSLAGKETQYF
TRBD1	once	TRBJ1-2	TRBV5-1	TGCGCCAGCAGCCCCACAGGGGGCGACGGCTACACCTTC	CASSPTGGDGYTF
-	-	TRBJ2-1	TRBV4-3	TGCGCCAGCAGCCAAGACGCGGGCATCGTCTACAATGAGCAGTTCTTC	CASSQDAGIVYNEQFF
-	-	TRBJ2-3	TRBV19	TGTGCCAGTACCCGGGACGGCCCCGGGGGTACGCAGTATTTT	CASTRDGPGGTQYF
TRBD2	-	TRBJ2-2	TRBV9	TGTGCCAGCAGCGGGGCTAGCGGGAGGGCCCCCACCGGGGAGCTGTTTTTT	CASSGASGRAPTGELFF
TRBD2	-	TRBJ2-3	TRBV5-1	TGCGCCAGCAGCTTGGTCCCGCGGGGGGCTAGCACAGATACGCAGTATTTT	CASSLVPRGASTDTQYF
-	few	TRBJ1-1	TRBV9	TGTGCCAGCAGCTCAGGGACAAACCCTGAAGCTTTCTTT	CASSSGTNPEAFF
TRBD2	-	TRBJ2-1	TRBV27	TGTGCCAGCAGTGCTGCGGACATCGGACTAGCGGGAGATTATTGGGGTGAGCAGTTCTTC	CASSAADIGLAGDYWGEQFF
-	-	TRBJ2-5	TRBV7-8	TGTGCCAGCAGCCGGGGTGCCGGAGAGACCCAGTACTTC	CASSRGAGETQYF
-	-	TRBJ1-5	TRBV6-5	TGTGCCAGCAGCCAGACAGGATATAGCAATCAGCCCCAGCATTTT	CASSQTGYSNQPQHF
-	few	TRBJ2-5	TRBV4-2	TGTGCCAGCAGCCAAGATCAAGGGGCGCAAGAGACCCAGTACTTC	CASSQDQGAQETQYF
-	-	TRBJ2-1	TRBV25-1	TGTGCCAGCAGTCAGGGGTACAATGAGCAGTTCTTC	CASSQGYNEQFF
TRBD2	few	TRBJ2-7	TRBV11-3	TGTGCCAGCAGCTCGGGACTAGCGGGAGGCGAGCAGTACTTC	CASSSGLAGGEQYF
-	-	TRBJ1-2	TRBV5-1	-	CASSFGTGTHSAF
TRBD1	-	TRBJ1-1	TRBV6-1	TGTGCCAGCAGTGAAGCCGCCGGACAGGGGAACACTGAAGCTTTCTTT	CASSEAAGQGNTEAFF
TRBD1	-	TRBJ2-5	TRBV19	TGTGCCAGTAGTAGCCCCAGACAGGGCCTCCAAGAGACCCAGTACTTC	CASSSPRQGLQETQYF
-	once	TRBJ2-5	TRBV7-2	TGTGCCAGCAGCTTGGCGGTAGGAGAGACCCAGTACTTC	CASSLAVGETQYF
-	-	TRBJ1-1	TRBV2	TGTGCCAGCATATTTCAGGGCATGAACACTGAAGCTTTCTTT	CASIFQGMNTEAFF
TRBD1	-	TRBJ1-2	TRBV30	TGTGCCTGGAGCCGACTCGGACAGGCTACTCTGAATGGCTACACCTTC	CAWSRLGQATLNGYTF
TRBD1	-	TRBJ2-2	TRBV6-1	TGTGCCAGCAGAACGGGACAGACGAACACCGGGGAGCTGTTTTTT	CASRTGQTNTGELFF
TRBD2	-	TRBJ2-1	TRBV19	TGTGCCAGTAGTATATACACTCGGCGGGAGGGGACCTACAATGAGCAGTTCTTC	CASSIYTRREGTYNEQFF
TRBD2	-	TRBJ2-1	TRBV9	TGTGCCAGCAGCCAAAAAGGTGCGGGAGCGGGGGAGCAGTTCTTC	CASSQKGAGAGEQFF
TRBD2	-	TRBJ2-7	TRBV6-5	TGTGCCAGCAGTTACTCTCTAGCGGGCATCTACGAGCAGTACTTC	CASSYSLAGIYEQYF
-	few	TRBJ2-5	TRBV11-2	TGTGCCAGCAGCTTAGAGTCGTACCAAGAGACCCAGTACTTC	CASSLESYQETQYF
-	-	TRBJ2-1	TRBV2	TGTGCCAGCAGTGAAGGGGCCCACAATGAGCAGTTCTTC	CASSEGAHNEQFF
-	-	TRBJ1-6	TRBV6-5	TGTGGTTCGAGGCCCTCCTATAATTCACCCCTCCACTTT	CGSRPSYNSPLHF
-	-	TRBJ1-1	TRBV15	TGTGCCACCAGCAGATCTTCGACAGCCTTGAACACTGAAGCTTTCTTT	CATSRSSTALNTEAFF
TRBD1	few	TRBJ2-5	TRBV6-1	TGTGCCAGCAGTGCTTACAGGGGGCCCCAAGAGACCCAGTACTTC	CASSAYRGPQETQYF
-	-	TRBJ1-2	TRBV29-1	TGCAGCGTCCAACGGGCCAGGGATGGCGGCTACACCTTC	CSVQRARDGGYTF
TRBD1	-	TRBJ1-4	TRBV5-4	TGTGCCAGCAGCTTCCGGGACAGGCATGAAAAACTGTTTTTT	CASSFRDRHEKLFF
-	-	TRBJ2-2	TRBV7-2	TGTGCCAGCAGCCTTCCGGGACTTTACACCGGGGAGCTGTTTTTT	CASSLPGLYTGELFF
TRBD2	-	TRBJ2-2	TRBV9	TGTGCCAGCACCTCTAGCGGGAGCCCCACCGGGGAGCTGTTTTTT	CASTSSGSPTGELFF
TRBD2	-	TRBJ2-1	TRBV2	TGTGCCATCCTGGCGGGAGGTTTGAGCAATGAGCAGTTCTTC	CAILAGGLSNEQFF
-	few	TRBJ1-4	TRBV6-7	TGTGCCAGCAGTAGTTCCAGGAACGAAAAACTGTTTTTT	CASSSSRNEKLFF
TRBD2	-	TRBJ2-3	TRBV15	TGTGCCACCAGCAGAGATGGGACTAGCGGGAGAAAAGATACGCAGTATTTT	CATSRDGTSGRKDTQYF
TRBD1	-	TRBJ2-7	TRBV7-9	TGTGCCGGACGAACCGGGACAGGGTCTAACGAGCAGTACTTC	CAGRTGTGSNEQYF
-	few	TRBJ1-2	TRBV7-9	TGTGCCAGCAGCTTAGTTAATAACTTGAGGCTCTACACCTTC	CASSLVNNLRLYTF
-	-	TRBJ2-3	TRBV27	TGTGCCAGCAGTTCATACTCTTTAGATACGCAGTATTTT	CASSSYSLDTQYF
-	-	TRBJ1-2	TRBV12-1	TGTGCCAGCAGCGCGGGACAGGAGATCTATGGCTACACCTTC	CASSAGQEIYGYTF
-	-	TRBJ1-1	TRBV29-1	TGCAGCGTTGAAATGCAGTACACTGAAGCTTTCTTT	CSVEMQYTEAFF
-	-	TRBJ1-4	TRBV2	TGTGCCAGCAGGGATCCAACAGGGGAAAAACTGTTTTTT	CASRDPTGEKLFF